A single sample gave rise to the 16 T cell receptor beta chains below, sequenced in a study of graft-versus-host responses after intestinal transplantation. Sequenced by immunoSEQ multiplex PCR; TCRdb stores in-frame clones only, minus some. This table has fewer than 95,000 clones, roughly 92% appearing once. No antigen is known for these receptors. Material: unstimulated CD8+ T cells sorted from spleen or lymph node cells, obtained before transplant. All receptors come from a human donor who was the organ donor for an intestinal transplant.

The chain has TRBV18 and TRBJ1-5; D remains unclear. The CDR3 runs to 12 residues. The V gene's germline CDR1 is KGHSH and CDR2 LQKENI. Trimming took 10 bases from V and 6 from J, leaving 13 bases between them. In DNA form, the CDR3 reads TGTGCCATCCGCCTCTCAGGTCAGCCCCAGCATTTT. Its translation is CAIRLSGQPQHF.

This chain uses TRBV5-1 with TRBJ1-4, with TRBD1 matching 9 bases. Germline V lookup: CDR1 SGHRS, CDR2 YFSETQ. This CDR3 contains 16 residues. The V segment lost 4 bases and the J segment 3 bases; nucleotides outside the gene matches: 7. The CDR3 sequence: CASSPRDREPNEKLFF. CDR3 sequence (DNA): TGCGCCAGCAGCCCGAGGGACAGGGAACCTAATGAAAAACTGTTTTTT.

The chain couples TRBV28 to TRBJ1-1; unclear D gene. The V end was cut by 2 bases, the J end by 3 bases, with 10 bases between. The CDR3 is 14 residues long. The germline V gene encodes CDR1 MDHEN and CDR2 SYDVKM. The CDR3 sequence: CASSLKGGYTEAFF. CDR3 DNA: TGTGCCAGCAGTTTAAAGGGAGGGTACACTGAAGCTTTCTTT.

V usage is TRBV2 and J usage is TRBJ1-3; D gene unclear. CDR1 is SNHLY, CDR2 FYNNEI, per germline. The CDR3 sequence is 15 residues long. Trimming removed 5 bases from V and 2 bases from J, with 13 bases in between. CDR3 loop: CASSTHGGTGNTIYF. The DNA for the CDR3 is TGTGCCAGCAGTACGCACGGCGGGACTGGAAACACCATATATTTT. Looking up the rest from reference TRBV2 and TRBJ1-3 gives the full variable domain: EPEVTQTPSHQVTQMGQEVILRCVPISNHLYFYWYRQILGQKVEFLVSFYNNEISEKSEIFDDQFSVERPDGSNFTLKIRSTKLEDSAMYFCASSTHGGTGNTIYFGEGSWLTVV.

J is TRBJ1-2 and V is TRBV11-2, with D hard to call. Trimming left V 3 bases short and J 2 bases short, with 13 bases between. There are 15 residues in the CDR3. The V gene's germline CDR1 is SGHAT and CDR2 FQNNGV. Here the CDR3 reads CASSFLTAKNYGYTF. In DNA form, the CDR3 reads TGTGCCAGCAGCTTTCTCACAGCAAAGAACTATGGCTACACCTTC.

V and J are TRBV18 and TRBJ1-3; TRBD1 matches 7 bases. CDR3 length equals 18 residues. V shed 6 bases, J shed 2 bases, and the junction held 16 bases outside the gene matches. Germline CDR1 reads KGHSH; CDR2 reads LQKENI. The CDR3 nucleotides read TGTGCCAGCTCCAAACCCTCGACAGGGAAGATGCCTGGAAACACCATATATTTT. Translated: CASSKPSTGKMPGNTIYF.

CDR3 amino acids: CASSYVRTSPEAFF. The CDR3 coding sequence is TGTGCCAGCAGTTACGTACGGACTAGCCCTGAAGCTTTCTTT. The chain links TRBV6-6 to TRBJ1-1; D is unclear. The V end was cut by 2 bases, the J end by 6 bases, with 13 bases between. This CDR3 has 14 residues. Per the germline V gene, CDR1 is MNHNY and CDR2 is SVGAGI (reference sequence).

This chain links TRBV5-8 with TRBJ2-7; D remains unclear. The CDR3 spans 12 residues. CDR1 is SGHTS, CDR2 YDEGEE, per germline. V was pared by 2 bases and J by 0 bases, with 3 bases between. The CDR3 is CASSFISYEQYF. For the CDR3, the DNA is TGTGCCAGCAGCTTTATCTCCTACGAGCAGTACTTC.

The chain joins TRBV9 to TRBJ2-3; perhaps TRBD2 as D (7 bases). There are 16 residues in the CDR3. The germline gives CDR1 SGDLS, CDR2 YYNGEE. V was shortened by 4 bases and J by 1 base, with 16 bases between the two germline ends. This CDR3 reads CASSPRAGAGTDTQYF. The CDR3 DNA reads as TGTGCCAGCAGCCCCCGGGCGGGGGCGGGCACAGATACGCAGTATTTT.

This sequence joins TRBV9 and TRBJ2-3; tentatively, D is TRBD2 (6 bases). The germline V gene has CDR1 SGDLS and CDR2 YYNGEE. V gave up 3 bases and J gave up 2 bases, with 13 bases separating them. The CDR3 is made up of 15 amino acids. In DNA form, the CDR3 reads TGTGCCAGCAGCGCCCCGGGACTTATCACAGATACGCAGTATTTT. The encoded protein is CASSAPGLITDTQYF.

This chain links TRBV19 with TRBJ2-7; 7 bases fit TRBD2. Trimming removed 3 bases from V and 4 bases from J; junction bases left unmatched: 9. Germline V gene data show CDR1 as LNHDA and CDR2 as SQIVND (reference sequence). The CDR3 totals 15 residues. CDR3 nucleotides: TGTGCCAGTAGTATGGGGGAGGGCCAGCTTTACGAGCAGTACTTC. Protein sequence: CASSMGEGQLYEQYF. Complete variable domain (other parts from reference TRBV19 and TRBJ2-7): DGGITQSPKYLFRKEGQNVTLSCEQNLNHDAMYWYRQDPGQGLRLIYYSQIVNDFQKGDIAEGYSVSREKKESFPLTVTSAQKNPTAFYLCASSMGEGQLYEQYFGPGTRLTVT.

The V call is TRBV11-2, the J call TRBJ2-4; 9 bases align to TRBD1. The CDR3 runs to 15 residues. The trim removed 4 bases at V and 8 bases at J, leaving 9 bases unmatched. CDR1 and CDR2 (germline): SGHAT, FQNNGV. The CDR3 spells CASSSGQGEIYIQYF. The CDR3 nucleotides are TGTGCCAGCAGCTCGGGACAGGGTGAGATATACATTCAGTACTTC.

The chain combines TRBV29-1 with TRBJ2-7; perhaps TRBD2 as D (7 bases). This CDR3 contains 19 residues. V lost 1 base, J lost 1 base, and 26 bases lay in between. Germline assignment: CDR1 SQVTM and CDR2 ANQGSEA. The CDR3 DNA follows: TGCAGCGTTGAAGTATCTGGATCGTCCGGGGGGCGGGAATCCTACGAGCAGTACTTC. This encodes CSVEVSGSSGGRESYEQYF.

The genes are TRBV2 and TRBJ2-2; 7 nucleotides align to TRBD2. Trimming at V came to 0 bases and at J to 4 bases, leaving 5 bases not matched to a gene. Looked up from germline, CDR1 is SNHLY and CDR2 is FYNNEI. This CDR3 spans 16 amino acids. In nucleotides, the CDR3 is TGTGCCAGCAGTGAAGCTAGCGGGCTGTTCACCGGGGAGCTGTTTTTT. Residues: CASSEASGLFTGELFF. The full variable domain, with the rest looked up from reference TRBV2 and TRBJ2-2, is EPEVTQTPSHQVTQMGQEVILRCVPISNHLYFYWYRQILGQKVEFLVSFYNNEISEKSEIFDDQFSVERPDGSNFTLKIRSTKLEDSAMYFCASSEASGLFTGELFFGEGSRLTVL.

The chain combines TRBV7-6 with TRBJ1-1; 10 bases map to TRBD1. The CDR3 sequence is 13 residues long. The trim removed 4 bases at V and 4 bases at J, leaving 0 bases unmatched. Per germline, CDR1 SGHVS and CDR2 FNYEAQ. CDR3 in DNA: TGTGCCAGCAGCTGGGACAGGGGCACTGAAGCTTTCTTT. This sequence encodes CASSWDRGTEAFF.

The rearrangement joins TRBV30 to TRBJ1-5, with TRBD1 identical over 12 bases. The CDR3 sequence is 16 residues long. Germline assignment: CDR1 GTSNPN and CDR2 SVGIG (reference sequence). V was clipped by 0 bases and J by 3 bases; unmatched bases: 3. The CDR3 bases are TGTGCCTGGAGTGTCGGGACAGGGGGCTTCAATCAGCCCCAGCATTTT. Its protein is CAWSVGTGGFNQPQHF.